A single sample gave rise to the 16 T cell receptor beta chains below, sequenced in a study of T-cell memory formation after mild COVID-19. Via MiXCR, TCRdb re-called the 5' RACE reads, giving one row per CDR3 protein. The profile shows 250,000 or so distinct CDR3 sequences, roughly a tenth of them singletons. Sequencing used PBMCs or a T cell subset sorted from them (not recorded which). Source of these receptors: a man between 18 and 35 years old who had mild COVID-19 (a few samples of this study predate the infection). Cell type and time point are not known.

This chain joins TRBV6-2 or TRBV6-3 and TRBJ2-7; 10 bases are a match to TRBD2. The CDR3 contains 17 residues. V dropped 3 bases and J dropped 7; count of bases not matched to a gene: 15. Germline V CDR1 and CDR2: MNHEY, SVGEGT. Here the CDR3 reads CASSYRQRGGPTCEQYV. The CDR3 DNA reads as TGTGCCAGCAGTTATCGACAGCGGGGGGGTCCTACGTGTGAGCAGTACGTC.

This clonotype appeared a few times. The chain uses TRBV5-1 and TRBJ2-5, with TRBD2 matching over 13 bases. CDR1 is SGHRS, CDR2 YFSETQ, per germline. The V segment lost 5 bases and the J segment 2 bases; nucleotides outside the gene matches: 0. This CDR3 has 14 amino acids. The CDR3 DNA follows: TGCGCCAGCAGGACTAGCGGGGGGCAAGAGACCCAGTACTTC. Translated: CASRTSGGQETQYF.

This clonotype was seen a handful of times. V is TRBV12-3 or TRBV12-4 and J is TRBJ2-6; D may be TRBD1 (5 bases). V lost 7 bases and J lost 2, with 12 bases in between. This CDR3 is built from 15 residues. As DNA, the CDR3 is TGTGCCAGCATTGACGCAGGGACTGGGGCCAACGTCCTGACTTTC. Translation: CASIDAGTGANVLTF.

This clonotype was seen more than once but under ten times. CDR3 residues: CSASDFAETIYF. In DNA, the CDR3 is TGCAGTGCTAGTGATTTCGCGGAAACCATATATTTT. The gene calls are TRBV20-1 and TRBJ1-3, with D unresolved. Germline-derived CDR1 and CDR2 are DFQATT and SNEGSKA (reference sequence). The V and J ends lost 3 bases and 10 bases respectively, with 13 bases between them. The length of the CDR3 is 12 residues.

The CDR3 sequence is CATMDRGAGETQYF. The DNA for the CDR3 is TGTGCCACCATGGACCGTGGCGCCGGGGAGACCCAGTACTTC. The chain uses TRBV24-1 and TRBJ2-5; no firm D call. With 8 bases removed from V and 5 bases from J, the gap between germline ends came to 17 bases. This CDR3 has 14 amino acids. Germline lookup yields CDR1 KGHDR and CDR2 SFDVKD.

This chain joins TRBV5-1 and TRBJ1-2, with D tentatively TRBD1 (5 bases). The CDR3 totals 13 residues. Germline CDR1 is SGHRS and CDR2 is YFSETQ. Trimming shortened V by 0 bases and J by 8 bases, and 11 bases separated the two germline ends. The DNA of the CDR3 is TGCGCCAGCAGCTTGGTAGGGGCGCGAGGCTACACCTTC. This encodes CASSLVGARGYTF.

This clonotype occurred a few times. The chain recombines TRBV20-1 with TRBJ1-5; D remains ambiguous. This CDR3 comprises 13 residues. CDR1 DFQATT and CDR2 SNEGSKA come from the germline V gene (reference sequence). Trimming left V 3 bases short and J 3 bases short, with 9 bases between. CDR3 DNA: TGCAGTGCTAGGGGAGGGTACAATCAGCCCCAGCATTTT. This gives the protein CSARGGYNQPQHF.

This clonotype was detected a few times. The rearrangement uses TRBV2 and TRBJ2-2; 7 bases fit TRBD2. V lost 6 bases, J lost 8 bases, and 12 bases stayed unmatched. Germline assignment: CDR1 SNHLY and CDR2 FYNNEI. This CDR3 region has 15 residues. The CDR3 here is CASSSSGTIAGELFF. CDR3 DNA: TGTGCCAGCAGCTCCTCCGGGACTATAGCAGGGGAGCTGTTTTTT.

This clonotype was picked up a small number of times. The rearrangement links TRBV4-3 to TRBJ2-6, with 7 bases matching TRBD1. With V trimmed by 0 bases and J by 0 bases, 8 bases remained unmatched. From germline, CDR1 is LGHNA and CDR2 YSLEER. The CDR3 spans 19 residues. The CDR3, as DNA: TGCGCCAGCAGCCAAGATCAGACAGGGACAAGCTCTGGGGCCAACGTCCTGACTTTC. Protein sequence: CASSQDQTGTSSGANVLTF.

This clonotype was detected only a few times. The CDR3 sequence is CASSLGSPPEQYF. In DNA, the CDR3 is TGTGCCAGCAGCTTAGGATCCCCTCCGGAGCAGTACTTC. V is TRBV7-8 and J is TRBJ2-7; D gene ambiguous. This CDR3 has 13 amino acids. Germline V gene data show CDR1 as SGHVS and CDR2 as FQNEAQ. V shed 1 base and J shed 7 bases, with 11 bases lying between them.

The chain combines TRBV5-1 with TRBJ1-6; D is perhaps TRBD1 (5 bases). The germline gives CDR1 SGHRS, CDR2 YFSETQ. Trimming took 1 base from V and 8 from J, leaving 13 bases between them. This CDR3 region has 15 residues. The CDR3 DNA follows: TGCGCCAGCAGCTTGAGGGACGGCGCGGATTCACCCCTCCACTTT. Its protein product is CASSLRDGADSPLHF. The full variable domain, with the rest looked up from reference TRBV5-1 and TRBJ1-6, is KAGVTQTPRYLIKTRGQQVTLSCSPISGHRSVSWYQQTPGQGLQFLFEYFSETQRNKGNFPGRFSGRQFSNSRSEMNVSTLELGDSALYLCASSLRDGADSPLHFGNGTRLTVT.

The sample holds many counts of this clonotype. The genes are TRBV5-1 and TRBJ2-6, with 9 bases that match TRBD1. CDR3 length: 19 residues. From germline, CDR1 is SGHRS and CDR2 YFSETQ. V lost 3 bases to trimming and J lost 0 bases; unmatched junction nucleotides: 10. CDR3 nucleotides: TGCGCCAGCAGCTGGAGGGACAGGGCCTTTATCTCTGGGGCCAACGTCCTGACTTTC. The encoded protein is CASSWRDRAFISGANVLTF. The full variable domain, in which reference TRBV5-1 and TRBJ2-6 provide the parts outside the CDR3, is KAGVTQTPRYLIKTRGQQVTLSCSPISGHRSVSWYQQTPGQGLQFLFEYFSETQRNKGNFPGRFSGRQFSNSRSEMNVSTLELGDSALYLCASSWRDRAFISGANVLTFGAGSRLTVL.

The V and J genes are TRBV6-5 and TRBJ2-1; a possible D gene is TRBD2 (6 bases). CDR1 MNHEY and CDR2 SVGAGI come from the germline V gene. The CDR3 runs 15 residues. Trimming removed 6 bases from V and 1 base from J, with 13 bases in between. CDR3: CASRTGTSSYNEQFF. For the CDR3, the DNA is TGTGCCAGCAGAACCGGGACTTCGTCCTACAATGAGCAGTTCTTC.

In the case of this clonotype: At one boundary the junction diverges from the germline segment, which might be a read error. CDR3 region: CASSLAASSQRAAPEHF. CDR3 DNA sequence: TGTGCCAGCAGTTTAGCCGCCTCATCCCAGCGGGCAGCGCCAGAGCACTTC. The V and J genes are TRBV12-3 or TRBV12-4 and TRBJ2-5, with D maybe TRBD2 (6 bases). The length of the CDR3 is 17 residues.

V and J are TRBV10-3 and TRBJ2-1, with D possibly being TRBD2 (5 bases). Trimming stripped 10 bases from V and 9 bases from J, with 13 bases between. Looked up from germline, CDR1 is ENHRY and CDR2 is SYGVKD. The CDR3 is 11 amino acids. CDR3 DNA: TGTGCCAGTACGAAAGGACTTGAGCAGTTCTTC. It encodes CASTKGLEQFF.

The gene calls are TRBV7-2 and TRBJ1-6, with D unclear. Trimming removed 5 bases from V and 11 bases from J, with 13 bases in between. The CDR3 is 13 residues long. Looked up from germline, CDR1 is SGHTA and CDR2 is FQGNSA. CDR3: CASSPQIVAPLHF. In DNA, the CDR3 is TGTGCCAGCAGCCCTCAAATTGTGGCACCCCTCCACTTT.